These 8 T cell receptor beta chains share one sample of origin, sequenced in a study of response to subunit inactivated influenza vaccine. One entry per CDR3 protein, called by TCRdb with MiXCR from the RT-PCR reads. Of a few hundred thousand distinct CDR3 sequences in the sample, around 13% were seen once. Sequences were derived from PBMCs from blood, sampled about 13 days after vaccination. These TCRs come from a man aged 50 to 60 who received an inactivated influenza vaccine.

This clonotype was picked up a small number of times. The chain is built from TRBV10-3 and TRBJ1-4, with D possibly being TRBD1 (5 bases). Between the trimmed V and J ends, which lost 0 bases and 3 bases, there was a span of 8 bases. The CDR3 consists of 15 residues. Germline V gene lookup returns CDR1 ENHRY and CDR2 SYGVKD. The CDR3 DNA reads TGTGCCATCAGTGAGTCAGGGGTGGCTAATGAAAAACTGTTTTTT. Residues: CAISESGVANEKLFF.

The genes are TRBV4-1 and TRBJ1-5; D unclear. Germline-derived CDR1 and CDR2 are MGHRA and YSYEKL. Between the trimmed V and J ends, which lost 0 bases and 4 bases, there was a span of 10 bases. The CDR3 totals 15 residues. CDR3: CASSQDFGRNQPQHF. The DNA for the CDR3 is TGCGCCAGCAGCCAAGATTTTGGCCGAAATCAGCCCCAGCATTTT.

This clonotype was seen ten or more times. The rearrangement joins TRBV7-9 to TRBJ1-5; D remains unclear. Germline assignment: CDR1 SEHNR and CDR2 FQNEAQ (reference sequence). The CDR3 consists of 13 residues. Trimming left V 1 base short and J 6 bases short, with 7 bases between. The chain's CDR3 is CASSLGGLQPQHF. The CDR3 DNA reads TGTGCCAGCAGCTTAGGCGGTCTTCAGCCCCAGCATTTT.

V usage is TRBV28 and J usage is TRBJ2-5; D remains unclear. Germline lookup yields CDR1 MDHEN and CDR2 SYDVKM. This CDR3 is built from 17 residues. V lost 3 bases and J 0 bases, leaving 17 bases between the germline ends. Here the CDR3 reads CASSFTTFNEYQETQYF. The CDR3 bases are TGTGCCAGCAGTTTTACAACCTTCAATGAGTACCAAGAGACCCAGTACTTC.

The chain has TRBV7-2 and TRBJ2-2; no reliable D call. The CDR3 runs to 12 residues. The germline gives CDR1 SGHTA, CDR2 FQGNSA. The V end lost 5 bases, the J end lost 7 bases, and 8 bases lay between the germline ends. CDR3 nucleotides: TGTGCCAGCAGCGACGGCTACGGGGAGCTGTTTTTT. Encoded protein: CASSDGYGELFF.

This clonotype showed up just a few times. This rearrangement joins TRBV20-1 to TRBJ2-7; 9 bases agree with TRBD1. CDR3 length: 16 residues. J was trimmed by 3 bases and V by 6 bases; bases with no gene match: 15. CDR1 and CDR2 (germline): DFQATT, SNEGSKA (reference sequence). The CDR3 bases are TGCAGTGCCTATGACAGGGGGATGTCTAGCGGCTACGAGCAGTACTTC. Its translation: CSAYDRGMSSGYEQYF.

The chain recombines TRBV12-3 or TRBV12-4 with TRBJ2-3; no clear D. V gave up 2 bases and J gave up 4 bases, with 10 bases separating them. The CDR3 contains 14 residues. As DNA, the CDR3 is TGTGCCAGCAGTTTATTGGCAGGACCAGATACGCAGTATTTT. Its translation is CASSLLAGPDTQYF.

A remark on this clonotype: Since no conserved phenylalanine or tryptophan closes the CDR3, a read error is the likely cause. The gene calls are TRBV4-2 and TRBJ2-1; TRBD1 is a possible D gene (5 bases). V was pared by 0 bases and J by 7 bases, with 7 bases between. The CDR3 runs to 13 residues. Germline lookup yields CDR1 LGHNA and CDR2 YNFKEQ. CDR3 amino acids: CASSQDAGNEQFL. The CDR3 nucleotides read TGTGCCAGCAGCCAAGATGCAGGGAATGAGCAGTTCCTC.